In its sample, the clone carrying this T cell receptor (beta chain) was seen many times. Method: immunoSEQ multiplex PCR; TCRdb's copy keeps in-frame clones and lacks some. The sample carries about 100,000 clones, roughly nine tenths recorded once. This entry belongs to a study of T cell responses to AZD1222 COVID-19 vaccine. This CDR3 is built from 16 residues. V lost 3 bases to trimming and J lost 3 bases, with 14 bases between them. The germline V gene encodes CDR1 LNHDA and CDR2 SQIVND (reference sequence). Sample: peripheral blood, taken 28 days after the second AZD1222 dose. The TCR originated in an adult who received the AZD1222 COVID-19 vaccine. The V gene is TRBV19, the J gene TRBJ2-2; a weak D match, TRBD1 (6 bases). Here the CDR3 DNA reads TGTGCCAGTAGTATTGGCAGGGGCGCTGACACCGGGGAGCTGTTTTTT. This gives the protein CASSIGRGADTGELFF.